This T cell receptor (beta chain) was documented in a study of PD-1 blockade in classical Hodgkin lymphoma. Notes on the study in general: Newly diagnosed and completely responding patients shared comparable baseline diversity.

The time point here: cycle 4 day 1 (C4D1), after more than five weeks of nivolumab. All patients experienced relapse after autologous stem cell transplantation, and brentuximab vedotin exposure was variable. In regard to this clone: The antigen is undetermined.

Assay: immunoSEQ multiplex PCR; the TCRdb copy retains only in-frame clones and omits some. The sample lists roughly 6,900 clones, about 86% seen once, with 40% to 50% in the top ten. The CDR3 runs 13 residues. The germline gives CDR1 SEHNR, CDR2 FQNEAQ (reference sequence). The J segment lost 11 bases and the V segment lost 2 bases, leaving 5 bases of the junction unmatched. Here the sequenced sample was peripheral blood mononuclear cells (PBMCs), taken before the fourth cycle of nivolumab. This clonotype was obtained from a human donor with classical Hodgkin lymphoma. The V call is TRBV7-9, the J call TRBJ1-1; 10 bases match TRBD1. The chain's CDR3 is CASSLWDRGGAFF. CDR3 DNA sequence: TGTGCCAGCAGCTTATGGGACAGGGGTGGGGCTTTCTTT. Together with reference TRBV7-9 and TRBJ1-1, the CDR3 gives the full variable domain: DTGVSQNPRHKITKRGQNVTFRCDPISEHNRLYWYRQTLGQGPEFLTYFQNEAQLEKSRLLSDRFSAERPKGSFSTLEIQRTEQGDSAMYLCASSLWDRGGAFFGQGTRLTVV.